Below, 25 T cell receptor beta chains from the same sample are listed, as sequenced in a study of blood T cell repertoires in COVID-19. The protocol was immunoSEQ multiplex PCR, while the TCRdb copy is restricted to in-frame clones and leaves out a portion. This table has approximately 130,000 clones, about 83% appearing once. Specimen: peripheral blood. The source of these receptors is a woman aged 45-65 years with acute or convalescent COVID-19.

Written as DNA, the CDR3 is TGTGCCAGCAGTTACGAGAGCTCCTACGAGCAGTACTTC. Protein: CASSYESSYEQYF. This chain uses TRBV6-2 or TRBV6-3 with TRBJ2-7; D unresolved. The CDR3 has 13 residues. The germline gives CDR1 MNHEY, CDR2 SVGEGT. The ends were cut back, 2 bases at V and 0 bases at J, with 5 bases in the middle.

V and J are TRBV18 and TRBJ1-2; 8 bases fit TRBD1. Germline-derived CDR1 and CDR2 are KGHSH and LQKENI. V shed 2 bases and J 4 bases; nucleotides not matched to a gene: 12. The CDR3 loop spans 17 amino acids. This CDR3 is CASSPRIPGQEFYGYTF. The CDR3 nucleotides read TGTGCCAGCTCACCAAGGATCCCGGGACAGGAATTCTATGGCTACACCTTC.

This clone has a single count. This chain connects TRBV11-3 to TRBJ2-1; D is unresolved. There are 14 residues in the CDR3. The germline CDR1 and CDR2 sequences are SGHNT and YENEEA. V dropped 0 bases and J dropped 6 bases, with 9 bases sitting between them. CDR3 in amino acids: CASSLENVRNEQFF. CDR3 bases: TGTGCCAGCAGCTTAGAAAATGTTCGCAATGAGCAGTTCTTC.

This clone was detected a few times. The V gene is TRBV19, the J gene TRBJ1-5; no reliable D call. CDR1 is LNHDA and CDR2 is SQIVND in the germline V gene (reference sequence). The CDR3 covers 13 residues. Trimming left V 10 bases short and J 9 bases short, with 19 bases between. The CDR3 DNA is TGTGCCACTAAGCCCCACGGCGCAGGGCCCCAGCATTTT. Its protein product is CATKPHGAGPQHF.

The rearrangement uses TRBV5-1 and TRBJ2-7, with 7 positions matching TRBD2. Losses at the gene ends were 3 bases for V and 5 bases for J; bases not matched to a gene: 5. Germline CDR1 and CDR2: SGHRS and YFSETQ. This CDR3 has 13 amino acids. Written as DNA, the CDR3 is TGCGCCAGCAGCTCCGGACTAGTGGACGAGCAGTACTTC. As protein: CASSSGLVDEQYF.

The V gene is TRBV15, the J gene TRBJ2-2; 7 bases agree with TRBD2. Germline values: CDR1 LNHNV, CDR2 YYDKDF (reference sequence). The CDR3 runs 13 residues. V lost 3 bases to trimming and J lost 10 bases; unmatched junction nucleotides: 5. Here the CDR3 reads CATSRGGSVELFF. As DNA, the CDR3 is TGTGCCACCAGCAGGGGGGGGTCGGTGGAGCTGTTTTTT.

The rearrangement uses TRBV6-5 and TRBJ2-7; 9 bases line up with TRBD2. The CDR3 has 15 residues. V was pared by 0 bases and J by 2 bases, with 2 bases of the junction left unmatched. Germline V gene sequence: CDR1 MNHEY, CDR2 SVGAGI. The CDR3 nucleotides are TGTGCCAGCAGTTACTCAGCGGGGGGCACCTACGAGCAGTACTTC. Its translation is CASSYSAGGTYEQYF.

CDR3 amino acids: CASSASGYEQYF. The CDR3 DNA follows: TGTGCCAGTAGCGCTAGCGGATACGAGCAGTACTTC. The chain recombines TRBV19 with TRBJ2-7, with TRBD2 matching over 7 bases. V lost 6 bases to trimming and J lost 4 bases; unmatched junction nucleotides: 3. Germline lookup yields CDR1 LNHDA and CDR2 SQIVND (reference sequence). The CDR3 covers 12 residues. Supplemented by reference TRBV19 and TRBJ2-7, the full variable domain reads DGGITQSPKYLFRKEGQNVTLSCEQNLNHDAMYWYRQDPGQGLRLIYYSQIVNDFQKGDIAEGYSVSREKKESFPLTVTSAQKNPTAFYLCASSASGYEQYFGPGTRLTVT.

J is TRBJ2-3 and V is TRBV20-1; 10 nucleotides align to TRBD2. From germline, CDR1 is DFQATT and CDR2 SNEGSKA (reference sequence). The ends lost 6 bases at V and 2 bases at J; junction bases unmatched: 8. The CDR3 covers 15 residues. The DNA of the CDR3 is TGCAGTGCCAGTCGTCTAGCGGGGGACACAGATACGCAGTATTTT. Residues: CSASRLAGDTDTQYF.

This clone was counted between two and nine times. The V and J genes are TRBV19 and TRBJ1-2; D may be TRBD1 (5 bases). Germline-derived CDR1 and CDR2 are LNHDA and SQIVND (reference sequence). This CDR3 has 16 amino acids. Trimming removed 5 bases at V and 8 bases at J, with 24 bases between. The CDR3 DNA follows: TGTGCCAGTAGTCCGCAGGGTCCTGGCGGCGGGGAAGGCTACACCTTC. This sequence encodes CASSPQGPGGGEGYTF.

This clone appeared a single time. The chain recombines TRBV6-2 or TRBV6-3 with TRBJ2-7; D may be TRBD1 (6 bases). V gave up 0 bases and J gave up 0 bases, with 9 bases separating them. The CDR3 runs to 15 residues. Germline V lookup: CDR1 MNHEY, CDR2 SVGEGT. CDR3 amino acids: CASSYSRDTSYEQYF. CDR3 coding DNA: TGTGCCAGCAGTTACTCCCGGGACACCTCCTACGAGCAGTACTTC.

The CDR3 DNA is TGCGCCAGCAGCCAGAACAGGGCCTTCTCCTACAATGAGCAGTTCTTC. As protein: CASSQNRAFSYNEQFF. The chain has TRBV4-3 and TRBJ2-1; maybe TRBD1 (6 bases). Germline CDR1 and CDR2: LGHNA and YSLEER. The CDR3 has 16 amino acids. Trimming took 3 bases from V and 0 from J, leaving 12 bases between them.

The V call is TRBV6-5, the J call TRBJ1-6; D unresolved. Germline V gene sequence: CDR1 MNHEY, CDR2 SVGAGI. The CDR3 consists of 13 residues. V shed 7 bases and J shed 8 bases, with 12 bases lying between them. The CDR3 is CASTVTLYSPLHF. The CDR3 bases are TGTGCCAGCACTGTGACTCTCTATTCACCCCTCCACTTT.

This chain links TRBV7-6 with TRBJ2-3; 12 positions match TRBD1. CDR3 length: 16 amino acids. From germline, CDR1 is SGHVS and CDR2 FNYEAQ. The junction had 5 bases not matched to a gene; V was cut back by 3 bases and J by 4 bases. CDR3: CASSFGDRGPSDTQYF. The DNA for the CDR3 is TGTGCCAGCAGCTTTGGGGACAGGGGGCCATCAGATACGCAGTATTTT. The full variable domain, rest sourced from reference TRBV7-6 and TRBJ2-3, is GAGVSQSPRYKVTKRGQDVALRCDPISGHVSLYWYRQALGQGPEFLTYFNYEAQQDKSGLPNDRFSAERPEGSISTLTIQRTEQRDSAMYRCASSFGDRGPSDTQYFGPGTRLTVL.

The chain recombines TRBV3-1 (or the pseudogene TRBV3-2) with TRBJ2-5, with D possibly TRBD1 on 6 matching bases. The CDR3 length is 11 residues. Germline V gene sequence: CDR1 LGHDT, CDR2 YNNKEL (reference sequence). V was clipped by 8 bases and J by 5 bases, with 9 bases between them. CDR3 DNA sequence: TGTGCCAGCTTTGGGGGCGAGACCCAGTACTTC. Translated: CASFGGETQYF.

V and J are TRBV10-1 and TRBJ2-1; 8 bases line up with TRBD2. Looked up from germline, CDR1 is WNHNN and CDR2 is SYGVQD (reference sequence). The CDR3 length is 21 residues. Trimming removed 0 bases from V and 4 bases from J; junction bases left unmatched: 20. CDR3 amino acids: CASSESSSLTGGLYGYNEQFF. The CDR3 coding sequence is TGCGCCAGCAGTGAGTCGAGTTCCTTGACGGGAGGGCTTTACGGGTACAATGAGCAGTTCTTC.

This clone has only a few counts. The chain carries TRBV6-5 and TRBJ2-5; 7 bases match TRBD1. The length of the CDR3 is 14 residues. CDR1 and CDR2 from the germline V gene are MNHEY and SVGAGI. V was pared by 0 bases and J by 5 bases, with 3 bases of the junction left unmatched. Written as DNA, the CDR3 is TGTGCCAGCAGTTACTCGGCCAGGGGGGAGACCCAGTACTTC. It encodes CASSYSARGETQYF.

The rearrangement uses TRBV24-1 and TRBJ2-5; D is unclear. Trimming pared 7 bases from V and 0 bases from J, leaving 8 bases between. CDR1 is KGHDR and CDR2 is SFDVKD in the germline V gene. This CDR3 comprises 13 residues. The CDR3 nucleotides are TGTGCCACCAGGGGCTTGTACCAAGAGACCCAGTACTTC. It yields the protein CATRGLYQETQYF.

The chain carries TRBV6-5 and TRBJ1-1, with 7 bases fitting TRBD1. The CDR3 runs 15 residues. With 6 bases clipped from V and 1 base from J, the junction kept 8 bases outside the gene matches. Germline CDR1 is MNHEY and CDR2 is SVGAGI. CDR3 region: CASRFEGAQNTEAFF. The CDR3 nucleotides are TGTGCCAGCAGGTTTGAGGGGGCGCAGAACACTGAAGCTTTCTTT.

The chain recombines TRBV11-2 with TRBJ2-3; D remains unclear. The V gene's germline CDR1 is SGHAT and CDR2 FQNNGV. This CDR3 is built from 14 residues. V lost 1 base, J lost 10 bases, and 15 bases lay in between. The CDR3 nucleotides are TGTGCCAGCAGCTTAGCCCCGATCCGAGGCCCGCAGTATTTT. It yields the protein CASSLAPIRGPQYF.

The chain carries TRBV9 and TRBJ1-5, with unresolved D. V lost 3 bases, J lost 11 bases, and 12 bases lay in between. CDR1 and CDR2 from the germline V gene are SGDLS and YYNGEE. The CDR3 contains 12 residues. The CDR3 coding sequence is TGTGCCAGCAGCGCCCGACGAGCGGCCCAGCATTTT. Protein product: CASSARRAAQHF.

The CDR3 coding sequence is TGTGCCAGCAGTTTAGAGGGCGGCTATAATTCACCCCTCCACTTT. Amino acids: CASSLEGGYNSPLHF. The chain couples TRBV27 to TRBJ1-6; unclear D gene. V lost 2 bases and J lost 3, with 8 bases in between. This CDR3 comprises 15 residues. Looked up from germline, CDR1 is MNHEY and CDR2 is SMNVEV (reference sequence).

V is TRBV5-1 and J is TRBJ1-2; 7 bases fit TRBD1. CDR3 length: 13 amino acids. V was pared by 2 bases and J by 4 bases, with 2 bases of the junction left unmatched. Germline loops: CDR1 SGHRS, CDR2 YFSETQ. CDR3 protein: CASSFRDSYGYTF. CDR3 in DNA: TGCGCCAGCAGCTTCAGGGACAGCTATGGCTACACCTTC.

The chain carries TRBV6-5 and TRBJ2-1, with D hard to call. Germline assignment: CDR1 MNHEY and CDR2 SVGAGI. This CDR3 comprises 13 residues. Trimming took off 2 bases at V and 4 bases at J, with 6 bases between the two ends. The DNA for the CDR3 is TGTGCCAGCAGTTACCCCGGTTACAATGAGCAGTTCTTC. Protein product: CASSYPGYNEQFF.

This chain connects TRBV24-1 to TRBJ1-6, with D possibly being TRBD1 (5 bases). This CDR3 region has 16 residues. Germline assignment: CDR1 KGHDR and CDR2 SFDVKD. V gave up 1 base and J gave up 12 bases, with 18 bases separating them. CDR3 coding DNA: TGTGCCACCAGTGATTTAAAAACGGCTCAGGGTAGACCCCTCCACTTT. Translation: CATSDLKTAQGRPLHF.